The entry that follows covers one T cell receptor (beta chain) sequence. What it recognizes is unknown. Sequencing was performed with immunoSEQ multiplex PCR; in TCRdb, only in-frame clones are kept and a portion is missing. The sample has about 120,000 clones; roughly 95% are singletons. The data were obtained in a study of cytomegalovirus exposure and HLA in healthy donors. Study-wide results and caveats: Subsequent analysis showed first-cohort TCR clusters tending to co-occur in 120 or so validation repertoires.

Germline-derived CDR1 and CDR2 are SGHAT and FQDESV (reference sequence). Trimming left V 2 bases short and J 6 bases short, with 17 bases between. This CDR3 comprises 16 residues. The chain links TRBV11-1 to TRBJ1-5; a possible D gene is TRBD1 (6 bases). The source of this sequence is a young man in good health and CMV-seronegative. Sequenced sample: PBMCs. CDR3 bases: TGTGCCAGCAGCTTAAGAGTAGGGGGGGATTGTCAGCCCCAGCATTTT. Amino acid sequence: CASSLRVGGDCQPQHF.